One and the same sample provided the 4 T cell receptor beta chains below, sequenced in a study of CD8 T cells in ankylosing spondylitis. Their antigens are not known. TCRdb recomputed calls from the 5' RACE reads with MiXCR, one row per CDR3 protein. This sample has 500,000 or so distinct CDR3 sequences, with approximately 5.3% found just once. General study findings and limits: Ankylosing spondylitis blood seemed to carry a telltale TCR beta motif made of under ten highly homologous variants.

Material for sequencing was blood, either unsorted or a sorted T cell fraction (not recorded which). The receptors stem from a male donor with ankylosing spondylitis.

This clonotype was seen repeatedly, ten times or more. The chain combines TRBV12-3 or TRBV12-4 with TRBJ2-3; D gene uncertain. V was trimmed by 10 bases and J by 4 bases, leaving 12 bases between them. The CDR3 is made up of 12 amino acids. CDR3 nucleotide sequence: TGTGCCATCACGCGGCCGGCAGATACGCAGTATTTT. This translates into CAITRPADTQYF.

This clonotype has a count of ten or more. J is TRBJ1-5 and V is TRBV28, with a tentative D call TRBD1 (5 bases). Per germline, CDR1 MDHEN and CDR2 SYDVKM. The CDR3 length is 14 residues. V lost 1 base, J lost 4 bases, and 8 bases lay in between. The CDR3 loop reads CASSLSGNNQPQHF. The CDR3 DNA follows: TGTGCCAGCAGTTTATCAGGGAATAATCAGCCCCAGCATTTT. The complete variable domain, with remaining parts taken from reference TRBV28 and TRBJ1-5, reads DVKVTQSSRYLVKRTGEKVFLECVQDMDHENMFWYRQDPGLGLRLIYFSYDVKMKEKGDIPEGYSVSREKKERFSLILESASTNQTSMYLCASSLSGNNQPQHFGDGTRLSIL.

This clonotype has a count of ten or more. The V call is TRBV7-2, the J call TRBJ2-7; possibly TRBD1 for D (5 bases). V lost 1 base, J lost 5 bases, and 15 bases lay in between. CDR3 length equals 15 residues. CDR1 is SGHTA, CDR2 FQGNSA, per germline. The CDR3 sequence is CASSLVIGAPDEQYF. CDR3 nucleotide sequence: TGTGCCAGCAGCTTAGTGATAGGGGCCCCAGACGAGCAGTACTTC. Variable domain in full (rest from reference TRBV7-2 and TRBJ2-7): GAGVSQSPSNKVTEKGKDVELRCDPISGHTALYWYRQSLGQGLEFLIYFQGNSAPDKSGLPSDRFSAERTGGSVSTLTIQRTQQEDSAVYLCASSLVIGAPDEQYFGPGTRLTVT.

This clonotype has just a few counts. The rearrangement uses TRBV28 and TRBJ2-7, with D possibly TRBD1 on 6 matching bases. The germline gives CDR1 MDHEN, CDR2 SYDVKM. The CDR3 loop spans 14 amino acids. Deletions cut 6 bases from V and 3 bases from J, with 15 bases between. The CDR3, as DNA: TGTGCCAGCAGGGGGGCAGGGTGGGGCTACGAGCAGTACTTC. This codes for CASRGAGWGYEQYF.